This T cell receptor (beta chain) was recovered during a study of T cells expressing NK-cell markers. Study-level results: These same clonotypes (in several donors) also led the CD3+CD56-NKG2C+ fraction.

TCRdb re-called the 5' RACE reads and catalogs CDR3 proteins one per entry, DNA excluded. The sample table sets out hundreds of thousands of distinct CDR3 sequences. Turning to this clonotype: Its antigen is not known.

The source is a woman between 18 and 70 years old in good health. What was sequenced was blood T cells: a sorted CD56 or NKG2C T cell subset, CD4+ or CD8+ T cells, or bulk PBMC T cells (not recorded which).

The chain's CDR3 is CASSLGGWQSYEQYF. The chain combines TRBV7-2 with TRBJ2-7; TCRdb's D gene call, TRBD2, goes unchecked for lack of DNA. Looked up from germline, CDR1 is SGHTA and CDR2 is FQGNSA. CDR3 length: 15 amino acids. The entire variable domain, with the rest obtained from reference TRBV7-2 and TRBJ2-7, is as follows: GAGVSQSPSNKVTEKGKDVELRCDPISGHTALYWYRQSLGQGLEFLIYFQGNSAPDKSGLPSDRFSAERTGGSVSTLTIQRTQQEDSAVYLCASSLGGWQSYEQYFGPGTRLTVT.